One and the same sample provided the 2 T cell receptor beta chains below, sequenced in a study. MiXCR, applied by TCRdb to the 5' RACE reads, yields one record per CDR3 protein. The table shows under 45,000 distinct CDR3 sequences, with approximately 31% occurring only once. Sequencing input: tumor-infiltrating memory CD4+ T cells sorted from the breast tumor. The subset is: memory CD4+ T cells, CD4+CD45RO+CD25-. All receptors derive from a female donor with breast cancer.

There are a few counts of this clonotype. The J gene is TRBJ2-7, the V gene TRBV27; tentatively, D is TRBD1 or TRBD2 (5 bases each). Looked up from germline, CDR1 is MNHEY and CDR2 is SMNVEV (reference sequence). The CDR3 runs to 13 residues. Trimming took 1 base from V and 3 from J, leaving 7 bases between them. CDR3 nucleotides: TGTGCCAGCAGTTTATGGGGGAACTACGAGCAGTACTTC. The encoded protein is CASSLWGNYEQYF.

In its sample, this clonotype was seen a few times. The DNA for the CDR3 is TGCAGTGCTAGGGATTCCCTGGGACTAGCGGGAGAAAACATTCAGTACTTC. Its protein is CSARDSLGLAGENIQYF. J is TRBJ2-4 and V is TRBV20-1; 14 bases agree with TRBD2. J was trimmed by 5 bases and V by 3 bases; bases with no gene match: 9. CDR1 DFQATT and CDR2 SNEGSKA come from the germline V gene (reference sequence). This CDR3 comprises 17 residues.